The TCR beta chain under discussion was sequenced for a study of blood T cells in healthy people across ages. Overall study findings and caveats: Age advanced and TCR beta diversity per million T cells fell, roughly linearly. Since the PBMCs were unsorted, naive and antigen-experienced cells could not be conclusively compared. Both higher diversity and more naive CD4+ cells marked long-lived donors when set against aged donors.

Points on this clonotype: Its antigen is as yet unknown.

CDR3 size: 14 residues. Trimming stripped 4 bases from V and 3 bases from J, with 15 bases between. Germline-derived CDR1 and CDR2 are DFQATT and SNEGSKA (reference sequence). With a J-beta primer mix and a sample-barcoded 5' primer, a second PCR ran about 7 to 12 cycles. Every cDNA molecule bore a tag from a template-switch adaptor containing 12 random nucleotides. MiXCR, run by TCRdb on the 5' RACE reads, gives a single entry per CDR3 protein. The table lists fewer than 1,000,000 distinct CDR3 sequences, under 55% of them singletons. This chain joins TRBV20-1 and TRBJ1-1; no firm D call. This receptor was identified in a man in his sixties in good health. Material: blood. The CDR3 reads CSANGGSLDTEAFF. CDR3 coding DNA: TGCAGTGCTAACGGAGGCAGTTTGGACACTGAAGCTTTCTTT.